The 5 T cell receptor beta chains in this list originate from one sample, sequenced in a study of vaccination and CD4 T cells after COVID-19. Stated treatment: approximately 9-day PBMC culture with coronavirus spike peptide pools or control peptides (ViraFEST assay). Antigens of these TCRs are unknown. Sequenced with the Oncomine TCR Beta short-read assay was DNA taken from cultured CD4+ T cells. Using its own MiXCR run on the PCR reads, TCRdb lists one record per CDR3 protein. The sample holds 15,000 to 20,000 distinct CDR3 sequences; roughly 49% are singletons and the top ten take 17%. Sequences were derived from CD4+ T cells from blood, cultured in vitro, sampled before SARS-CoV-2 vaccination. The receptors shown here come from a human donor who had recovered from COVID-19.

The chain uses TRBV7-2 and TRBJ2-7, with 11 positions matching TRBD2. The V gene end was trimmed by 3 bases and the J gene end by 2 bases; junction bases not matched to a gene: 6. This CDR3 comprises 16 residues. The germline CDR1 and CDR2 sequences are SGHTA and FQGNSA. CDR3: CASSFDGTSGTYEQYF. CDR3 in DNA: TGTGCCAGCAGCTTCGACGGGACTAGCGGAACCTACGAGCAGTACTTC.

This clonotype was counted a few times. The rearrangement joins TRBV20-1 to TRBJ1-6; D uncertain. Trimming removed 3 bases from V and 5 bases from J, with 11 bases in between. The CDR3 has 14 residues. Germline lookup yields CDR1 DFQATT and CDR2 SNEGSKA (reference sequence). This CDR3 reads CSARPRVDNSPLHF. The CDR3 DNA reads as TGCAGTGCTAGGCCCCGGGTAGATAATTCACCCCTCCACTTT.

The chain has TRBV20-1 and TRBJ1-4; D is ambiguous. Germline assignment: CDR1 DFQATT and CDR2 SNEGSKA (reference sequence). This CDR3 is built from 14 residues. V was clipped by 6 bases and J by 7 bases, with 18 bases between them. The CDR3 here is CSARSGEGGEKLFF. The DNA for the CDR3 is TGCAGTGCCCGCAGCGGGGAAGGCGGTGAAAAACTGTTTTTT.

V and J are TRBV6-2 or TRBV6-3 and TRBJ1-1; D is ambiguous. V lost 6 bases and J lost 6, with 11 bases in between. Looked up from germline, CDR1 is MNHEY and CDR2 is SVGEGT. The CDR3 length is 12 residues. The DNA for the CDR3 is TGTGCCAGCAGCCACCTGTCGGCTGAAGCTTTCTTT. Its translation: CASSHLSAEAFF.

V usage is TRBV6-5 and J usage is TRBJ2-5; D tentatively fits TRBD1 or TRBD2 (5 bases each). This CDR3 has 14 amino acids. CDR1 is MNHEY, CDR2 SVGAGI, per germline. V was cut by 2 bases and J by 7 bases, with 14 bases left in between. CDR3 sequence (DNA): TGTGCCAGCAGTTACGGGACCGGCAAAGGGACCCAGTACTTC. Amino acid sequence: CASSYGTGKGTQYF.